Listed here are 12 T cell receptor beta chains from one sample, sequenced in a study of blood T cells in healthy people across ages. Then a second PCR, running about 6 to 12 cycles, was carried out with a sample-barcoded 5' primer and a J-beta primer mix. TCRdb ran MiXCR on the 5' RACE reads and lists one entry per CDR3 protein. The sample lists about 930,000 distinct CDR3 sequences, 29% occurring once. This sample also belongs to another study, concerning T cells of mothers and their children.

Sequences were obtained from blood. Source of these receptors: a woman in her thirties or forties in good health.

This clonotype has a count of ten or more. The chain combines TRBV20-1 with TRBJ2-1; D tentatively fits TRBD1 or TRBD2 (5 bases each). The germline V and J ends were trimmed by 0 bases and 3 bases, with 18 bases remaining between them. The CDR3 has 17 residues. Germline CDR1 and CDR2: DFQATT and SNEGSKA (reference sequence). This CDR3 is CSARDGAGWGIYNEQFF. CDR3 bases: TGCAGTGCTAGAGACGGGGCAGGGTGGGGGATCTACAATGAGCAGTTCTTC.

This clonotype was observed at least ten times. The rearrangement links TRBV29-1 to TRBJ1-1; possibly TRBD1 for D (5 bases). The V gene lost 6 bases and the J gene lost 3 bases, with 11 bases spanning the gap. The CDR3 totals 12 residues. Per germline, CDR1 SQVTM and CDR2 ANQGSEA. The CDR3 region is CSVEAGHTEAFF. DNA for the CDR3: TGCAGCGTGGAGGCGGGACACACTGAAGCTTTCTTT. The full variable domain, rest sourced from reference TRBV29-1 and TRBJ1-1, is SAVISQKPSRDICQRGTSLTIQCQVDSQVTMMFWYRQQPGQSLTLIATANQGSEATYESGFVIDKFPISRPNLTFSTLTVSNMSPEDSSIYLCSVEAGHTEAFFGQGTRLTVV.

The rearrangement uses TRBV5-1 and TRBJ2-3; weak D call: TRBD2 (5 bases). Germline V lookup: CDR1 SGHRS, CDR2 YFSETQ. V dropped 0 bases and J dropped 6 bases, with 14 bases sitting between them. CDR3 length: 15 amino acids. DNA of the CDR3: TGCGCCAGCAGCTTGGTCCGGGGAACGTCTGATACGCAGTATTTT. This translates into CASSLVRGTSDTQYF.

This clonotype occurred a few times. The J gene is TRBJ2-1, the V gene TRBV20-1, with 13 bases identical to TRBD2. The CDR3 length is 16 residues. Germline CDR1 and CDR2: DFQATT and SNEGSKA (reference sequence). Unmatched junction bases numbered 10, after V lost 7 bases and J lost 4 bases. In DNA form, the CDR3 reads TGCAGTGTCCTGATACTAGCGGGGGGGAATTACAATGAGCAGTTCTTC. Amino acid sequence: CSVLILAGGNYNEQFF.

This clonotype showed up just a few times. This chain connects TRBV27 to TRBJ2-3; D is perhaps TRBD1 (5 bases). The V end was cut by 4 bases, the J end by 0 bases, with 14 bases between. Germline CDR1 reads MNHEY; CDR2 reads SMNVEV (reference sequence). The CDR3 contains 16 residues. The chain's CDR3 is CASSSGMLSSTDTQYF. CDR3 coding DNA: TGTGCCAGCAGTTCAGGGATGCTTTCTAGCACAGATACGCAGTATTTT.

V gene TRBV7-2 combines with J gene TRBJ2-2; perhaps TRBD1 as D (6 bases). Looked up from germline, CDR1 is SGHTA and CDR2 is FQGNSA. The CDR3 extends over 15 amino acids. Trimming took off 7 bases at V and 1 base at J, with 13 bases between the two ends. The CDR3 sequence is CASIQDRRNTGELFF. The DNA of the CDR3 is TGTGCCAGCATCCAAGACAGGCGGAACACCGGGGAGCTGTTTTTT.

The J gene is TRBJ2-7, the V gene TRBV12-3 or TRBV12-4; D gene unclear. The ends were cut back, 7 bases at V and 1 base at J, with 17 bases in the middle. The CDR3 covers 15 residues. CDR3 sequence: CASKFSYARSYEQYF. The CDR3, as DNA: TGTGCCAGCAAGTTCTCATACGCCAGATCCTACGAGCAGTACTTC.

Details on this clonotype: Compared with germline, one end of the junction differs, possibly owing to a read error. The CDR3 DNA reads as TGTGCTAGCAACTTGGAGCAGGGGGGCCTCTACGAGCAGTACTTC. Translation gives CASNLEQGGLYEQYF. The chain is built from TRBV7-7 and TRBJ2-5; TRBD1 is a possible D gene (7 bases). The DNA end is more similar to TRBJ2-7, so the J call may be wrong. This CDR3 contains 15 residues. The germline CDR1 and CDR2 sequences are SSHAT and FNYEAQ (reference sequence).

Worth noting for this clonotype: This may be a read error, as it is one base from a much larger clone. The J gene is TRBJ2-5, the V gene TRBV5-6; 9 positions match TRBD2. From germline, CDR1 is SGHDT and CDR2 YYEEEE. J gave up 7 bases and V 2 bases, and 6 bases lay outside the gene matches. The CDR3 is 14 amino acids. CDR3 region: CASSLAAGGLTQYF. The CDR3 bases are TGTGCCAGCAGCTTAGCAGCGGGGGGATTGACCCAGTACTTC.

This clonotype occurred a few times. The rearrangement joins TRBV3-1 to TRBJ2-3, with D perhaps matching TRBD2 (6 bases). CDR1 is LGHDT, CDR2 YNNKEL, per germline (reference sequence). The CDR3 is made up of 13 amino acids. V lost 4 bases and J 4 bases, leaving 9 bases between the germline ends. In DNA form, the CDR3 reads TGTGCCAGCAGCCTCTCTAGCGCAGATACGCAGTATTTT. Encoded protein: CASSLSSADTQYF.

The V gene is TRBV7-9, the J gene TRBJ1-4; D gene ambiguous. CDR3 length: 15 residues. V was trimmed by 2 bases and J by 0 bases, leaving 7 bases between them. Germline lookup yields CDR1 SEHNR and CDR2 FQNEAQ (reference sequence). CDR3 sequence: CASSLSLSTNEKLFF. The CDR3 nucleotides are TGTGCCAGCAGCTTAAGTCTTTCAACTAATGAAAAACTGTTTTTT.

The chain recombines TRBV9 with TRBJ1-1; D remains unclear. The CDR3 contains 12 residues. Germline CDR1 is SGDLS and CDR2 is YYNGEE. V shed 4 bases and J shed 8 bases, with 12 bases lying between them. The CDR3 region has the DNA TGTGCCAGCAGCCCTTATGGAGACGAAGCTTTCTTT. Translation: CASSPYGDEAFF.